The 19 T cell receptor beta chains listed next were all sequenced from one sample in a study of blood T cells in healthy people across ages. Sample-barcoded 5' priming and a J-beta primer mix drove a second PCR of roughly 7 to 11 cycles. TCRdb ran MiXCR on the 5' RACE reads and lists one entry per CDR3 protein. The sample holds just under 900,000 distinct CDR3 sequences, about 30% seen once. Material: blood. The receptors originated from a woman of 80 years or more in good health.

Many counts were recorded for this clonotype. The rearrangement links TRBV20-1 to TRBJ1-2; the D is unclear. Germline CDR1 reads DFQATT; CDR2 reads SNEGSKA (reference sequence). The germline V and J ends were trimmed by 1 base and 6 bases, with 6 bases remaining between them. The CDR3 has 11 amino acids. CDR3 sequence reads: CSARGGDGYTF. CDR3 in DNA: TGCAGTGCTAGAGGAGGCGATGGCTACACCTTC.

This clonotype was seen ten or more times. This chain uses TRBV6-2 or TRBV6-3 with TRBJ2-3, with TRBD2 identical over 11 bases. There are 16 residues in the CDR3. Germline-derived CDR1 and CDR2 are MNHEY and SVGEGT. The V gene end was trimmed by 5 bases and the J gene end by 2 bases; junction bases not matched to a gene: 6. Here the CDR3 reads CASSRGLAENTDTQYF. The DNA for the CDR3 is TGTGCCAGCAGTCGGGGACTAGCGGAGAACACAGATACGCAGTATTTT.

The V call is TRBV7-9, the J call TRBJ1-4; D is unclear. Trimming stripped 5 bases from V and 3 bases from J, with 13 bases between. Germline values: CDR1 SEHNR, CDR2 FQNEAQ (reference sequence). The CDR3 loop spans 15 amino acids. The CDR3 loop is CASSPLRDPNEKLFF. CDR3 DNA: TGTGCCAGCAGCCCCCTGAGGGATCCTAATGAAAAACTGTTTTTT.

This clonotype was seen at least ten times. The chain links TRBV7-2 to TRBJ2-5, with a tentative D call TRBD2 (6 bases). Trimming removed 3 bases at V and 5 bases at J, with 10 bases between. Germline V CDR1 and CDR2: SGHTA, FQGNSA. This CDR3 is built from 13 residues. The CDR3: CASSFSGRETQYF. The CDR3 DNA sequence: TGTGCCAGCAGCTTCTCAGGGAGGGAGACCCAGTACTTC.

There are many counts of this clonotype. The V gene is TRBV28, the J gene TRBJ1-2, with D hard to call. This CDR3 region has 12 residues. Germline CDR1 MDHEN, CDR2 SYDVKM. V lost 6 bases to trimming and J lost 8 bases, with 13 bases between them. The CDR3 nucleotides are TGTGCCAGCAGGCCTACAGTCTCCGGCTACACCTTC. It is translated as CASRPTVSGYTF.

This clonotype has a handful of counts. The rearrangement links TRBV21-1 to TRBJ1-5. TRBV21-1 constitutes a pseudogene. This CDR3 comprises 14 residues. This chain's CDR3 is CASSNRGGSQPQHF. CDR3 in DNA: TGTGCCAGCAGCAACCGGGGAGGGTCTCAGCCCCAGCATTTT.

This clonotype was seen many times. The rearrangement links TRBV20-1 to TRBJ2-3; D unclear. The V end lost 3 bases, the J end lost 6 bases, and 13 bases lay between the germline ends. The CDR3 runs 13 residues. The germline V gene encodes CDR1 DFQATT and CDR2 SNEGSKA (reference sequence). CDR3 in DNA: TGCAGTGCTAGTCAATTTTCGGCGGATACGCAGTATTTT. Encoded protein: CSASQFSADTQYF.

This clonotype was seen ten or more times. The chain couples TRBV20-1 to TRBJ2-7; 10 bases are a match to TRBD1. V lost 5 bases and J lost 5; bases outside the gene matches: 3. Germline V CDR1 and CDR2: DFQATT, SNEGSKA (reference sequence). This CDR3 spans 12 amino acids. The CDR3 loop reads CSAPGTGDEQYF. The CDR3, as DNA: TGCAGTGCTCCCGGGACAGGGGACGAGCAGTACTTC.

A word on this clonotype: The conserved phenylalanine or tryptophan is not found at the CDR3 terminus, so this likely reflects a read error. The chain carries TRBV6-1 and TRBJ1-1; 7 nucleotides align to TRBD1. CDR3 length equals 16 residues. V lost 6 bases and J lost 0; bases outside the gene matches: 10. CDR1 MNHNS and CDR2 SASEGT come from the germline V gene. CDR3 nucleotides: TGTGCCAGCAGCTCCCCGGTAGGACAGGTGAACACTGAAGCTTTCTGT. Translating it yields CASSSPVGQVNTEAFC.

Regarding this clonotype: Being one base from a much bigger clone, this may be a read error. V and J are TRBV7-9 and TRBJ2-7; the D gene could be TRBD1 or TRBD2 (6 bases each). The germline CDR1 and CDR2 sequences are SEHNR and FQNEAQ (reference sequence). The V and J ends lost 7 bases and 7 bases respectively, with 17 bases between them. The CDR3 is 13 residues long. Here the CDR3 reads CASTLGGSHEQYF. In nucleotides, the CDR3 is TGTGCCAGCACCCTAGGGGGGAGTCATGAGCAGTACTTC.

The sample holds many counts of this clonotype. V is TRBV9 and J is TRBJ2-3; D is unclear. Germline loops: CDR1 SGDLS, CDR2 YYNGEE. Trimming left V 3 bases short and J 4 bases short, with 9 bases between. The CDR3 spans 13 residues. The CDR3 reads CASSALSSDTQYF. The DNA for the CDR3 is TGTGCCAGCAGCGCCCTTTCCTCAGATACGCAGTATTTT. Variable domain in full (rest from reference TRBV9 and TRBJ2-3): DSGVTQTPKHLITATGQRVTLRCSPRSGDLSVYWYQQSLDQGLQFLIQYYNGEERAKGNILERFSAQQFPDLHSELNLSSLELGDSALYFCASSALSSDTQYFGPGTRLTVL.

In regard to this clonotype: A read error is possible here, since a much larger clone lies one base away. The chain couples TRBV6-5 to TRBJ2-3, with 10 nucleotides matching TRBD2. The length of the CDR3 is 18 residues. Looked up from germline, CDR1 is MNHEY and CDR2 is SVGAGI. The CDR3 protein is CTSSYSWVAGGLTDTQYF. The CDR3, as DNA: TGTACCAGCAGTTACTCGTGGGTAGCGGGGGGTTTAACAGATACGCAGTATTTT.

The sample holds a few counts of this clonotype. The chain joins TRBV5-1 to TRBJ2-1; TRBD2 matches at 7 bases. The J call could be wrong; TRBJ2-7 is a better fit for the DNA end. Germline V gene data show CDR1 as SGHRS and CDR2 as YFSETQ. The CDR3 runs 15 residues. CDR3 amino acids: CASSLDRGEYNEQYF. Written as DNA, the CDR3 is TGCGCCAGCAGCTTGGATCGGGGGGAATACAATGAGCAGTACTTC.

V gene TRBV12-3 or TRBV12-4 combines with J gene TRBJ2-5; TRBD1 might be the D (6 bases). Near its end, the DNA agrees better with TRBJ2-7, so the J call may be wrong. CDR3 length equals 16 residues. This CDR3 reads CASTLAPDRLTYEQYF. CDR3 nucleotide sequence: TGTGCCAGCACCCTAGCACCCGACAGGCTTACCTACGAGCAGTACTTC.

This clonotype has ten or more counts. The J gene is TRBJ2-5, the V gene TRBV7-9; no clear D. CDR3 length equals 16 residues. Trimming stripped 7 bases from V and 0 bases from J, with 18 bases between. Germline V gene sequence: CDR1 SEHNR, CDR2 FQNEAQ (reference sequence). The CDR3 region has the DNA TGTGCCAGCAACCGACCAAGAATGGGGTACCAAGAGACCCAGTACTTC. It encodes CASNRPRMGYQETQYF.

This clonotype was recorded a few times. This rearrangement joins TRBV11-3 to TRBJ1-1; D gene ambiguous. The germline V gene has CDR1 SGHNT and CDR2 YENEEA. The CDR3 is made up of 13 amino acids. V lost 5 bases to trimming and J lost 4 bases, with 11 bases between them. CDR3 sequence reads: CASSEPGVTEAFF. The DNA for the CDR3 is TGTGCCAGCAGCGAACCGGGTGTCACTGAAGCTTTCTTT.

The V call is TRBV5-1, the J call TRBJ2-1; 10 bases fit TRBD1. CDR3 length equals 16 residues. Trimming at V came to 0 bases and at J to 6 bases, leaving 6 bases not matched to a gene. Germline-derived CDR1 and CDR2 are SGHRS and YFSETQ. CDR3 nucleotide sequence: TGCGCCAGCAGCTTGGGCGGGACAGGGGCCCTCAATGAGCAGTTCTTC. It is translated as CASSLGGTGALNEQFF.

This clonotype was found many times. V usage is TRBV21-1 and J usage is TRBJ2-7. TRBV21-1 is assigned pseudogene status. This CDR3 is 15 amino acids long. Here the CDR3 DNA reads TGTGCCAGCAGCAAAGGGCCCCTAAGGCCCTACGAGCAGTACTTC. This sequence encodes CASSKGPLRPYEQYF.

The chain recombines TRBV2 with TRBJ2-1; D remains unclear. Per germline, CDR1 SNHLY and CDR2 FYNNEI. The CDR3 has 13 amino acids. V shed 6 bases and J shed 5 bases, with 11 bases lying between them. DNA of the CDR3: TGTGCCAGCAGCGGTGAGCTGAACAATGAGCAGTTCTTC. This codes for CASSGELNNEQFF.